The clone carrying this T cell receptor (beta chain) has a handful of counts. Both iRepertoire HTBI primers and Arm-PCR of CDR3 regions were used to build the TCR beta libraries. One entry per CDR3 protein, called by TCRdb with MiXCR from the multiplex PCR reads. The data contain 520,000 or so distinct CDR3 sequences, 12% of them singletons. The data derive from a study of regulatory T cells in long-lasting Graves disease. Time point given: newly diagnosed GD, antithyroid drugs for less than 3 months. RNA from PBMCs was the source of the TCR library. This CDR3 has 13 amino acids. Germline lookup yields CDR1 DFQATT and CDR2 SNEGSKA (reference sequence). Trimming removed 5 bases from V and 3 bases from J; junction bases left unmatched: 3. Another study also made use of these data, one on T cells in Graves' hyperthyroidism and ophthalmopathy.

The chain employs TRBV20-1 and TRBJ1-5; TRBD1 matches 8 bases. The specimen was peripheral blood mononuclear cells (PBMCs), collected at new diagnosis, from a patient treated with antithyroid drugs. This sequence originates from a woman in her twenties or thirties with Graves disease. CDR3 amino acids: CSARGQANQPQHF. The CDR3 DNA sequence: TGCAGTGCTCGGGGACAGGCCAATCAGCCCCAGCATTTT.